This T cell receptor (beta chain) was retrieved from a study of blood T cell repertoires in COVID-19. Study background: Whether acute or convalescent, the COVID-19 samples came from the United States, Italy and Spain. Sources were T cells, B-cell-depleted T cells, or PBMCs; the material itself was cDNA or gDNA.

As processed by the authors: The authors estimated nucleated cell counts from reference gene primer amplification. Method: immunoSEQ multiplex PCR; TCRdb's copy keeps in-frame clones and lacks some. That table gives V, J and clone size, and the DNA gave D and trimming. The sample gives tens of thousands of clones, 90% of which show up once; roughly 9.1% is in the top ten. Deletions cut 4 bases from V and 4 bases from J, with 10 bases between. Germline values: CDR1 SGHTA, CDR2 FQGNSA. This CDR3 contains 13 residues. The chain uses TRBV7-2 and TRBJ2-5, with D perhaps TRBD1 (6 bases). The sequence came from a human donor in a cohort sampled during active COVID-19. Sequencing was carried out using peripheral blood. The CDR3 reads CASSSTRGETQYF. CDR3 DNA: TGTGCCAGCAGCTCGACCAGGGGAGAGACCCAGTACTTC.